A selection of T cell receptor beta chains follows, all from one sample in a study of T cells in tuberculosis. Only in-frame clones appear in the TCRdb table, and some are missing; sequencing was by immunoSEQ multiplex PCR. The sample holds approximately 88,000 clones, about nine tenths seen once. Material for sequencing was CD1b-GMM tetramer-negative cells sorted from PBMCs. All receptors come from an adult woman with latent tuberculosis. CDR3s include the opening cysteine and the closing phenylalanine or tryptophan. A D gene is named only where the DNA matches it firmly. A clone size is listed for some rows: how often the clone was seen (once, few, many), or a class if it is expanded.

v_call: TRBV2; clone_size: .; d_call: TRBD1; j_call: TRBJ1-4; cdr3_aa: CASSRDRGSEKLFF; cdr3_nt: TGTGCCAGCAGTAGGGACAGGGGGAGTGAAAAACTGTTTTTT
v_call: TRBV19; clone_size: .; d_call: .; j_call: TRBJ1-2; cdr3_aa: CATRRGGSGYTF; cdr3_nt: TGTGCCACCCGCCGGGGGGGATCGGGCTACACCTTC
v_call: TRBV10-2; clone_size: .; d_call: TRBD1; j_call: TRBJ1-4; cdr3_aa: CASRGDRAGEKLFF; cdr3_nt: TGCGCCAGCAGGGGGGACAGGGCTGGGGAAAAACTGTTTTTT
v_call: TRBV7-9; clone_size: .; d_call: TRBD2; j_call: TRBJ2-3; cdr3_aa: CASSFRTSGGTDTQYF; cdr3_nt: TGTGCCAGCAGCTTCCGGACTAGCGGAGGCACAGATACGCAGTATTTT
v_call: TRBV5-1; clone_size: .; d_call: .; j_call: TRBJ2-5; cdr3_aa: CASSSRTVPRETQYF; cdr3_nt: TGCGCCAGCAGCTCTCGGACAGTGCCACGAGAGACCCAGTACTTC
v_call: TRBV5-1; clone_size: .; d_call: TRBD1; j_call: TRBJ2-2; cdr3_aa: CASRPGTVNTGELFF; cdr3_nt: TGCGCCAGCAGGCCCGGGACAGTTAACACCGGGGAGCTGTTTTTT
v_call: TRBV28; clone_size: .; d_call: TRBD1; j_call: TRBJ2-3; cdr3_aa: CASSERTGAPLDTQYF; cdr3_nt: TGTGCCAGCAGTGAACGGACAGGGGCCCCGCTAGATACGCAGTATTTT
v_call: TRBV5-1; clone_size: .; d_call: TRBD2; j_call: TRBJ2-1; cdr3_aa: CASSPPTSGVSYNEQFF; cdr3_nt: TGCGCCAGCAGCCCACCTACTAGCGGGGTCTCCTACAATGAGCAGTTCTTC
v_call: TRBV5-6; clone_size: .; d_call: .; j_call: TRBJ2-5; cdr3_aa: CASSLGRETQYF; cdr3_nt: TGTGCCAGCAGCTTGGGTCGGGAGACCCAGTACTTC
v_call: TRBV6-4; clone_size: .; d_call: TRBD1; j_call: TRBJ2-1; cdr3_aa: CASSPLRGSYNEQFF; cdr3_nt: TGTGCCAGCTCACCTCTCAGGGGGTCCTACAATGAGCAGTTCTTC
v_call: TRBV7-2; clone_size: .; d_call: .; j_call: TRBJ1-5; cdr3_aa: CASSPQGNQPQHF; cdr3_nt: TGTGCCAGCAGCCCTCAGGGTAATCAGCCCCAGCATTTT
v_call: TRBV9; clone_size: .; d_call: TRBD2; j_call: TRBJ2-3; cdr3_aa: CASSSGTSGTDTQYF; cdr3_nt: TGTGCCAGCAGCTCAGGGACTAGCGGCACAGATACGCAGTATTTT
v_call: TRBV7-9; clone_size: .; d_call: .; j_call: TRBJ1-4; cdr3_aa: CASSRERANEKLFF; cdr3_nt: TGTGCCAGCAGCCGGGAGAGGGCTAATGAAAAACTGTTTTTT
v_call: TRBV30; clone_size: .; d_call: .; j_call: TRBJ2-1; cdr3_aa: CAWSVRQAGEQFF; cdr3_nt: TGTGCCTGGAGTGTGAGGCAGGCGGGTGAGCAGTTCTTC
v_call: TRBV5-1; clone_size: .; d_call: .; j_call: TRBJ1-1; cdr3_aa: CASSLTGKGTEAFF; cdr3_nt: TGCGCCAGCAGCTTGACGGGGAAAGGGACTGAAGCTTTCTTT
v_call: TRBV6-5; clone_size: .; d_call: .; j_call: TRBJ1-1; cdr3_aa: CASNDNMDTEAFF; cdr3_nt: TGTGCCAGCAACGACAACATGGACACTGAAGCTTTCTTT
v_call: TRBV5-6; clone_size: once; d_call: TRBD1; j_call: TRBJ1-5; cdr3_aa: CASSLGTGYQPQHF; cdr3_nt: TGTGCCAGCAGCTTAGGGACAGGGTACCAGCCCCAGCATTTT
v_call: TRBV7-2; clone_size: .; d_call: TRBD1; j_call: TRBJ2-7; cdr3_aa: CASSLGPDREQYF; cdr3_nt: TGTGCCAGCAGCTTAGGCCCGGACAGGGAGCAGTACTTC
v_call: TRBV15; clone_size: .; d_call: TRBD1; j_call: TRBJ2-5; cdr3_aa: CATSRPPGQSQETQYF; cdr3_nt: TGTGCCACCAGCAGACCCCCGGGACAGTCCCAAGAGACCCAGTACTTC
v_call: TRBV5-1; clone_size: .; d_call: TRBD1; j_call: TRBJ1-4; cdr3_aa: CASSLTGTGFNEKLFF; cdr3_nt: TGCGCCAGCAGCTTAACCGGGACAGGGTTTAATGAAAAACTGTTTTTT
v_call: TRBV7-8; clone_size: .; d_call: .; j_call: TRBJ2-3; cdr3_aa: CASSRDSSTDTQYF; cdr3_nt: TGTGCCAGCAGCCGGGACTCTAGCACAGATACGCAGTATTTT
v_call: TRBV4-1; clone_size: .; d_call: TRBD2; j_call: TRBJ2-7; cdr3_aa: CASSYRTSEYRSEQYF; cdr3_nt: TGCGCCAGCAGCTACCGGACTAGCGAGTATCGGAGCGAGCAGTACTTC
v_call: TRBV30; clone_size: .; d_call: TRBD1; j_call: TRBJ1-5; cdr3_aa: CAWSVNRGTPINQPQHF; cdr3_nt: TGTGCCTGGAGTGTAAACAGGGGGACGCCTATTAATCAGCCCCAGCATTTT
v_call: TRBV10-3; clone_size: .; d_call: .; j_call: TRBJ2-3; cdr3_aa: CAISEFGLQSSTDTQYF; cdr3_nt: TGTGCCATCAGTGAGTTTGGGCTACAATCAAGCACAGATACGCAGTATTTT
v_call: TRBV6-1; clone_size: once; d_call: .; j_call: TRBJ1-1; cdr3_aa: CASSRDTEAFF; cdr3_nt: TGTGCCAGCAGCCGGGACACTGAAGCTTTCTTT
v_call: TRBV2; clone_size: .; d_call: .; j_call: TRBJ2-5; cdr3_aa: CASSVGPGAETQYF; cdr3_nt: TGTGCCAGCAGTGTAGGCCCTGGGGCGGAGACCCAGTACTTC
v_call: TRBV5-6; clone_size: .; d_call: .; j_call: TRBJ2-1; cdr3_aa: CASSLGASLPFF; cdr3_nt: TGTGCCAGCAGCTTGGGGGCCTCCCTGCCGTTCTTC
v_call: TRBV6-5; clone_size: .; d_call: .; j_call: TRBJ2-3; cdr3_aa: CASSIASPTDTQYF; cdr3_nt: TGTGCCAGCAGTATAGCATCCCCCACAGATACGCAGTATTTT
v_call: TRBV29-1; clone_size: .; d_call: TRBD1; j_call: TRBJ2-2; cdr3_aa: CSGYRGNTGELFF; cdr3_nt: TGCAGCGGATACAGGGGGAACACCGGGGAGCTGTTTTTT
v_call: TRBV7-8; clone_size: .; d_call: TRBD2; j_call: TRBJ2-4; cdr3_aa: CASSLGTSQGNIQYF; cdr3_nt: TGTGCCAGCAGCTTAGGGACTAGTCAAGGAAACATTCAGTACTTC
v_call: TRBV27; clone_size: .; d_call: .; j_call: TRBJ1-3; cdr3_aa: CASSMFGRGVSGNTIYF; cdr3_nt: TGTGCCAGCAGTATGTTCGGCAGGGGCGTCTCTGGAAACACCATATATTTT
v_call: TRBV10-1; clone_size: .; d_call: TRBD1; j_call: TRBJ1-1; cdr3_aa: CASSELLGQPEAFF; cdr3_nt: TGCGCCAGCAGTGAGTTACTGGGACAGCCTGAAGCTTTCTTT
v_call: TRBV11-2; clone_size: .; d_call: .; j_call: TRBJ2-7; cdr3_aa: CASSLSGGREQYF; cdr3_nt: TGTGCCAGCAGCCTCTCGGGTGGCCGCGAGCAGTACTTC
v_call: TRBV5-1; clone_size: .; d_call: TRBD2; j_call: TRBJ2-2; cdr3_aa: CASSLAGGNTGELFF; cdr3_nt: TGCGCCAGCAGCTTAGCGGGGGGAAACACCGGGGAGCTGTTTTTT
v_call: TRBV12-1; clone_size: .; d_call: .; j_call: TRBJ1-5; cdr3_aa: CASSFARTGGCNQPQHF; cdr3_nt: TGTGCCAGCAGCTTTGCTCGGACAGGGGGCTGCAATCAGCCCCAGCATTTT
v_call: TRBV6-1; clone_size: .; d_call: TRBD1; j_call: TRBJ1-2; cdr3_aa: CASSEDRGPGYTF; cdr3_nt: TGTGCCAGCAGTGAAGACAGGGGACCTGGCTACACCTTC
v_call: TRBV10-3; clone_size: .; d_call: TRBD2; j_call: TRBJ2-2; cdr3_aa: CAIKSGGTGELFF; cdr3_nt: TGTGCCATCAAGAGCGGGGGCACCGGGGAGCTGTTTTTT
v_call: TRBV13; clone_size: .; d_call: .; j_call: TRBJ1-6; cdr3_aa: CASSFHRASYNSPLHF; cdr3_nt: TGTGCCAGCAGCTTTCACAGGGCCTCCTATAATTCACCCCTCCACTTT
v_call: TRBV18; clone_size: .; d_call: TRBD2; j_call: TRBJ2-3; cdr3_aa: CASSRGLAERDTQYF; cdr3_nt: TGTGCCAGCTCAAGGGGACTAGCGGAGCGAGATACGCAGTATTTT
v_call: TRBV28; clone_size: few; d_call: TRBD2; j_call: TRBJ2-5; cdr3_aa: CASSSGTSGGRETQYF; cdr3_nt: TGTGCCAGCAGTTCCGGGACTAGCGGGGGGAGGGAGACCCAGTACTTC
v_call: TRBV5-1; clone_size: .; d_call: .; j_call: TRBJ2-3; cdr3_aa: CASSSGGAQTTDTQYF; cdr3_nt: TGCGCCAGCAGCTCGGGTGGCGCTCAAACGACAGATACGCAGTATTTT
v_call: TRBV6-6; clone_size: .; d_call: .; j_call: TRBJ1-2; cdr3_aa: CASSPVGGYGYTF; cdr3_nt: TGTGCCAGCAGTCCCGTGGGGGGCTATGGCTACACCTTC
v_call: TRBV6-1; clone_size: .; d_call: .; j_call: TRBJ1-4; cdr3_aa: CASSEQQASGKLFF; cdr3_nt: TGTGCCAGCAGTGAACAACAGGCTTCTGGAAAACTGTTTTTT
v_call: TRBV15; clone_size: .; d_call: TRBD1; j_call: TRBJ1-2; cdr3_aa: CATSGRQGYGYTF; cdr3_nt: TGTGCCACCAGCGGTAGACAGGGCTATGGCTACACCTTC
v_call: TRBV7-2; clone_size: .; d_call: .; j_call: TRBJ2-6; cdr3_aa: CASSSRGPGANVLTF; cdr3_nt: TGTGCCAGCAGCTCCAGGGGACCTGGGGCCAACGTCCTGACTTTC